Below are 31 T cell receptor beta chains sequenced from a single sample in a study of graft-versus-host responses after intestinal transplantation. Assay: immunoSEQ multiplex PCR; the TCRdb copy retains only in-frame clones and omits some. Among around 100,000 clones, about nine tenths were seen once, and the ten largest hold over 0.15%. No antigen is known for these receptors. The sample consisted of unstimulated CD4+ T cells sorted from spleen or lymph node cells, taken before transplant. These receptor sequences come from a human donor who was the organ donor for an intestinal transplant.

The chain is built from TRBV27 and TRBJ2-3; the D gene is possibly TRBD2 (7 bases). Germline CDR1 and CDR2: MNHEY and SMNVEV (reference sequence). The CDR3 consists of 18 residues. The germline V and J ends were trimmed by 4 bases and 4 bases, with 24 bases remaining between them. The CDR3 loop is CASSSGHLRLALPDTQYF. CDR3 sequence (DNA): TGTGCCAGCAGTTCGGGACACCTGAGACTAGCTCTACCAGATACGCAGTATTTT.

This chain joins TRBV4-3 and TRBJ2-5; 7 bases agree with TRBD1. The junction had 7 bases not matched to a gene; V was cut back by 1 base and J by 8 bases. The CDR3 consists of 14 residues. The germline gives CDR1 LGHNA, CDR2 YSLEER. The CDR3 coding sequence is TGCGCCAGCAGCCAAGTCGACAGGGACAATACCCAGTACTTC. Residues: CASSQVDRDNTQYF.

The chain recombines TRBV7-2 with TRBJ2-5; D not resolved. The germline V gene encodes CDR1 SGHTA and CDR2 FQGNSA. The CDR3 has 14 residues. V lost 3 bases to trimming and J lost 1 base, with 9 bases between them. CDR3 DNA sequence: TGTGCCAGCAGCTTCGGCCTAGTCCAAGAGACCCAGTACTTC. This translates into CASSFGLVQETQYF. Looking up the rest from reference TRBV7-2 and TRBJ2-5 gives the full variable domain: GAGVSQSPSNKVTEKGKDVELRCDPISGHTALYWYRQSLGQGLEFLIYFQGNSAPDKSGLPSDRFSAERTGGSVSTLTIQRTQQEDSAVYLCASSFGLVQETQYFGPGTRLLVL.

The rearrangement uses TRBV4-2 and TRBJ2-3, with D tentatively TRBD2 (6 bases). This CDR3 is 15 amino acids long. Germline V lookup: CDR1 LGHNA, CDR2 YNFKEQ. Trimming removed 3 bases at V and 1 base at J, with 11 bases between. The CDR3, as DNA: TGTGCCAGCAGCCAGGGGGGTTCGGGCACAGATACGCAGTATTTT. This codes for CASSQGGSGTDTQYF.

This rearrangement joins TRBV4-1 to TRBJ2-5; D is uncertain. The germline CDR1 and CDR2 sequences are MGHRA and YSYEKL. The V end lost 0 bases, the J end lost 6 bases, and 14 bases lay between the germline ends. This CDR3 contains 15 residues. In nucleotides, the CDR3 is TGCGCCAGCAGCCAAGATTCGGCCGCGGTGCAGACCCAGTACTTC. Encoded protein: CASSQDSAAVQTQYF.

This chain joins TRBV4-2 and TRBJ2-5; the match to TRBD2 covers 10 bases. The V and J ends lost 5 bases and 2 bases, in that order; junction bases with no gene match: 14. This CDR3 is built from 18 residues. Germline assignment: CDR1 LGHNA and CDR2 YNFKEQ. This chain's CDR3 is CASSALTSGDLYQETQYF. The CDR3 coding sequence is TGTGCCAGCAGCGCGCTAACTAGCGGGGACCTGTATCAAGAGACCCAGTACTTC.

The chain is built from TRBV7-2 and TRBJ1-5; TRBD1 matches 7 bases. CDR3 size: 15 residues. V was clipped by 5 bases and J by 4 bases; unmatched bases: 8. Germline V gene lookup returns CDR1 SGHTA and CDR2 FQGNSA. The CDR3 sequence: CASSPGDRQNQPQHF. The CDR3 DNA reads TGTGCCAGCAGCCCTGGGGACAGACAGAATCAGCCCCAGCATTTT.

This clone was picked up one time. V and J are TRBV2 and TRBJ1-1; weak D call: TRBD1 (6 bases). Trimming stripped 6 bases from V and 1 base from J, with 9 bases between. CDR1 SNHLY and CDR2 FYNNEI come from the germline V gene. The CDR3 is 13 residues long. CDR3: CASRPDRNTEAFF. CDR3 coding DNA: TGTGCCAGCAGACCGGACAGGAACACTGAAGCTTTCTTT.

This clone was recorded once. V usage is TRBV28 and J usage is TRBJ2-7; 10 bases match TRBD1. CDR1 and CDR2 from the germline V gene are MDHEN and SYDVKM. The length of the CDR3 is 22 residues. With V trimmed by 3 bases and J by 6 bases, 29 bases remained unmatched. CDR3 sequence (DNA): TGTGCCAGCAGTTTTTCGTGGGGGGGCGTTGTCAGGACAGGGGGAGGTGGTGGCGAGCAGTACTTC. It translates to CASSFSWGGVVRTGGGGGEQYF.

The gene calls are TRBV18 and TRBJ1-1; D might be TRBD1 (6 bases). This CDR3 has 15 residues. V lost 0 bases and J 2 bases, leaving 10 bases between the germline ends. The germline CDR1 and CDR2 sequences are KGHSH and LQKENI. CDR3 bases: TGTGCCAGCTCACCACCGCGACAGGCCAACACTGAAGCTTTCTTT. Its protein is CASSPPRQANTEAFF.

This chain links TRBV6-6 with TRBJ2-3; possibly TRBD2 for D (5 bases). This CDR3 contains 15 residues. Looked up from germline, CDR1 is MNHNY and CDR2 is SVGAGI (reference sequence). V was trimmed by 5 bases and J by 1 base, leaving 13 bases between them. The CDR3 DNA reads TGTGCCAGCAGTGACGTCGGGGTTCGCACAGATACGCAGTATTTT. This translates into CASSDVGVRTDTQYF.

The chain has TRBV5-1 and TRBJ2-2; a possible D gene is TRBD1 (6 bases). The V gene's germline CDR1 is SGHRS and CDR2 YFSETQ. Trimming removed 9 bases from V and 2 bases from J, with 14 bases in between. This CDR3 spans 14 amino acids. The CDR3 region has the DNA TGCGCCACCCAGGGGCCCCACAACACCGGGGAGCTGTTTTTT. Its protein product is CATQGPHNTGELFF.

The chain employs TRBV10-3 and TRBJ1-5; D is possibly TRBD1 (6 bases). The CDR3 is 15 amino acids. Germline V gene lookup returns CDR1 ENHRY and CDR2 SYGVKD. V was clipped by 4 bases and J by 0 bases, with 10 bases between them. The CDR3 spells CAISAGAGSNQPQHF. The CDR3 DNA follows: TGTGCCATCAGTGCAGGGGCGGGTAGCAATCAGCCCCAGCATTTT.

The V call is TRBV9, the J call TRBJ2-3, with a weak D call TRBD2 (8 bases). CDR1 is SGDLS and CDR2 is YYNGEE in the germline V gene. The CDR3 consists of 16 residues. V lost 4 bases and J lost 1, with 16 bases in between. The CDR3 reads CASSTRGRGGTDTQYF. CDR3 DNA sequence: TGTGCCAGCAGCACAAGGGGGCGGGGGGGCACAGATACGCAGTATTTT.

Only one count was recorded for this clone. The DNA for the CDR3 is TGTGCCAGCAGCTTGTTCGTGACAGGGGGCGGCGATTCACCCCTCCACTTT. Translating it yields CASSLFVTGGGDSPLHF. V and J are TRBV5-6 and TRBJ1-6, with 10 nucleotides matching TRBD1. In germline, CDR1 is SGHDT, CDR2 YYEEEE. Germline trimming cut 1 base from V and 8 bases from J; bases unmatched to any gene: 9. The CDR3 totals 17 residues. Complete variable domain (other parts from reference TRBV5-6 and TRBJ1-6): DAGVTQSPTHLIKTRGQQVTLRCSPKSGHDTVSWYQQALGQGPQFIFQYYEEEERQRGNFPDRFSGHQFPNYSSELNVNALLLGDSALYLCASSLFVTGGGDSPLHFGNGTRLTVT.

This sequence joins TRBV6-1 and TRBJ1-2; D ambiguous. The CDR3 contains 11 residues. Trimming stripped 8 bases from V and 4 bases from J, with 8 bases between. Germline V gene sequence: CDR1 MNHNS, CDR2 SASEGT. CDR3 sequence (DNA): TGTGCCAGCGCGGCGGTCTATGGCTACACCTTC. Translation: CASAAVYGYTF.

The chain joins TRBV6-5 to TRBJ1-4, with a tentative D call TRBD1 (5 bases). The ends were cut back, 0 bases at V and 7 bases at J, with 12 bases in the middle. Germline values: CDR1 MNHEY, CDR2 SVGAGI. The CDR3 is made up of 15 amino acids. For the CDR3, the DNA is TGTGCCAGCAGTTACTCGAGGTGGGGCCGTGAAAAACTGTTTTTT. Encoded protein: CASSYSRWGREKLFF.

CDR3 DNA: TGTGCCAGCAGTTACCGGACTAGCGGGGGGGCATATGAGCAGTTCTTC. As protein: CASSYRTSGGAYEQFF. The J gene is TRBJ2-1, the V gene TRBV6-5; 15 nucleotides match TRBD2. CDR3 length: 16 amino acids. V shed 2 bases, J shed 8 bases, and the junction held 4 bases outside the gene matches. The germline CDR1 and CDR2 sequences are MNHEY and SVGAGI.

V and J are TRBV7-2 and TRBJ2-7; 8 positions agree with TRBD2. The germline V gene has CDR1 SGHTA and CDR2 FQGNSA. With V trimmed by 1 base and J by 2 bases, 7 bases remained unmatched. The CDR3 sequence is 16 residues long. The CDR3 region is CASSLGSSGATYEQYF. CDR3 DNA sequence: TGTGCCAGCAGCTTAGGTAGTAGCGGGGCCACCTACGAGCAGTACTTC.

The chain recombines TRBV28 with TRBJ2-7; possibly TRBD2 for D (7 bases). The CDR3 covers 11 residues. Deletions cut 4 bases from V and 12 bases from J, with 13 bases between. The V gene's germline CDR1 is MDHEN and CDR2 SYDVKM. The CDR3 loop is CASSWEGVGYF. CDR3 nucleotide sequence: TGTGCCAGCAGTTGGGAGGGGGTCGGGTACTTC.

This chain links TRBV9 with TRBJ2-1; possible D gene TRBD2, 6 bases. The CDR3 is 16 amino acids. Trimming pared 3 bases from V and 2 bases from J, leaving 15 bases between. The germline gives CDR1 SGDLS, CDR2 YYNGEE. This CDR3 reads CASSGHGGSPYNEQFF. The CDR3 region has the DNA TGTGCCAGCAGCGGACATGGAGGGTCACCCTACAATGAGCAGTTCTTC.

This clone was seen only once. The V call is TRBV6-1, the J call TRBJ2-7; 8 bases are shared with TRBD2. With 4 bases clipped from V and 3 bases from J, the junction kept 8 bases outside the gene matches. The CDR3 contains 15 residues. Germline V CDR1 and CDR2: MNHNS, SASEGT. CDR3 loop: CASSATSGAVYEQYF. CDR3 bases: TGTGCCAGCAGTGCCACTAGCGGTGCTGTCTACGAGCAGTACTTC.

The CDR3 loop is CASSSPGQGSDTQYF. The CDR3 DNA sequence: TGCGCCAGCAGCTCCCCGGGACAGGGGTCAGATACGCAGTATTTT. V gene TRBV5-1 combines with J gene TRBJ2-3; 10 nucleotides line up with TRBD1. After removal of 3 bases from V and 4 bases from J, the junction contained 5 bases not matched to a gene. CDR3 length equals 15 residues. CDR1 is SGHRS, CDR2 YFSETQ, per germline.

The chain links TRBV5-6 to TRBJ1-6; TRBD1 might be the D (5 bases). V shed 4 bases and J shed 4 bases, with 15 bases lying between them. The germline V gene encodes CDR1 SGHDT and CDR2 YYEEEE. This CDR3 contains 16 residues. The CDR3 protein is CASSPRVGKYNSPLHF. The CDR3, as DNA: TGTGCCAGCAGCCCCAGGGTGGGGAAATATAATTCACCCCTCCACTTT.

V usage is TRBV9 and J usage is TRBJ1-2; TRBD1 might be the D (6 bases). Trimming left V 2 bases short and J 4 bases short, with 18 bases between. Germline V gene sequence: CDR1 SGDLS, CDR2 YYNGEE. The CDR3 consists of 16 residues. The CDR3 loop is CASSVYGTHGFYGYTF. The CDR3 coding sequence is TGTGCCAGCAGCGTGTACGGGACACACGGATTCTATGGCTACACCTTC.

V gene TRBV9 combines with J gene TRBJ2-5; D possibly corresponds to TRBD2 (6 bases). CDR1 is SGDLS, CDR2 YYNGEE, per germline. The CDR3 covers 13 residues. Between the trimmed V and J ends, which lost 1 base and 3 bases, there was a span of 7 bases. CDR3 nucleotide sequence: TGTGCCAGCAGCGTATCGGGGGAAGAGACCCAGTACTTC. Encoded protein: CASSVSGEETQYF.

This chain links TRBV6-5 with TRBJ1-5; no firm D call. Between the trimmed V and J ends, which lost 5 bases and 0 bases, there was a span of 8 bases. The CDR3 contains 14 residues. From germline, CDR1 is MNHEY and CDR2 SVGAGI. The CDR3 coding sequence is TGTGCCAGCAGTCTCTCGGGTAGCAATCAGCCCCAGCATTTT. This sequence encodes CASSLSGSNQPQHF.

The V call is TRBV2, the J call TRBJ2-7; TRBD1 matches 9 bases. Germline CDR1 and CDR2: SNHLY and FYNNEI. The V and J ends lost 0 bases and 5 bases, in that order; junction bases with no gene match: 8. CDR3 length: 16 amino acids. CDR3 in DNA: TGTGCCAGCAGTGAAGCATTCCCCGGGACAGGGCACGAGCAGTACTTC. It yields the protein CASSEAFPGTGHEQYF.

The J gene is TRBJ2-4, the V gene TRBV27; TRBD1 aligns across 7 bases. The CDR3 is 15 residues long. The germline V gene has CDR1 MNHEY and CDR2 SMNVEV (reference sequence). V gave up 5 bases and J gave up 3 bases; unmatched junction bases: 7. CDR3 in DNA: TGTGCCAGCAGTACCTCCAGGGGGAGCAAAAACATTCAGTACTTC. This sequence encodes CASSTSRGSKNIQYF.

The V and J genes are TRBV4-1 and TRBJ2-5, with D perhaps TRBD2 (7 bases). The CDR3 is 18 residues long. The germline CDR1 and CDR2 sequences are MGHRA and YSYEKL. The V end was cut by 0 bases, the J end by 4 bases, with 21 bases between. CDR3: CASSQDPIRGGPRETQYF. The CDR3 nucleotides are TGCGCCAGCAGCCAAGATCCGATTAGGGGGGGGCCGCGAGAGACCCAGTACTTC.

This clone was seen just once. The V call is TRBV4-1, the J call TRBJ1-2; D gene unclear. V lost 0 bases, J lost 0 bases, and 8 bases lay in between. CDR3 length: 15 amino acids. The germline CDR1 and CDR2 sequences are MGHRA and YSYEKL. The CDR3 DNA reads TGCGCCAGCAGCCAAGAAACGGGAGCTAACTATGGCTACACCTTC. Protein: CASSQETGANYGYTF.